This T cell receptor beta chain was identified in a study of CD8+ T cells in alopecia areata. Across the whole study: The authors scored treated patients' severity by affected scalp percentage.

Stated treatment: oral pan-JAK inhibitor, 5-10 mg twice daily. V was cut by 4 bases and J by 2 bases, with 13 bases left in between. The CDR3 contains 15 residues. The germline CDR1 and CDR2 sequences are SGHRS and YFSETQ. Sequencing relied on a cDNA template that was reverse transcribed from extracted RNA. Here immunoSEQ multiplex PCR was the method, and the copy in TCRdb shows in-frame clones only, minus some. The sample records 150,000 to 200,000 clones, around three fifths being singletons. This chain joins TRBV5-1 and TRBJ1-3; perhaps TRBD1 as D (6 bases). The TCR was taken from a human donor with alopecia areata. Specimen: CD4+ T cells sorted from blood, collected around week 50, from a patient treated with tofacitinib. DNA for the CDR3: TGCGCCAGCAGCGAAGGGGGTTCCCCTGGAAACACCATATATTTT. Amino acid sequence: CASSEGGSPGNTIYF.